This T cell receptor beta chain was obtained from a study of monozygotic twins with inflammatory bowel disease. The RNA usage for each TCR library was approximately 3.5 ug of total RNA. TCRdb re-called the 5' RACE reads and gives one entry per CDR3 protein, without DNA. Its table records around 220,000 distinct CDR3 sequences. Germline-derived CDR1 and CDR2 are KGHSH and LQKENI. This CDR3 has 14 residues. Blood was drawn at around 2.5 ml per donor. This sequence originates from a human donor with ulcerative colitis or Crohn's disease, or a healthy co-twin of an affected twin (not recorded which). J is TRBJ1-5 and V is TRBV18. Sequencing used blood. CDR3 sequence reads: CASSPPGSNQPQHF.